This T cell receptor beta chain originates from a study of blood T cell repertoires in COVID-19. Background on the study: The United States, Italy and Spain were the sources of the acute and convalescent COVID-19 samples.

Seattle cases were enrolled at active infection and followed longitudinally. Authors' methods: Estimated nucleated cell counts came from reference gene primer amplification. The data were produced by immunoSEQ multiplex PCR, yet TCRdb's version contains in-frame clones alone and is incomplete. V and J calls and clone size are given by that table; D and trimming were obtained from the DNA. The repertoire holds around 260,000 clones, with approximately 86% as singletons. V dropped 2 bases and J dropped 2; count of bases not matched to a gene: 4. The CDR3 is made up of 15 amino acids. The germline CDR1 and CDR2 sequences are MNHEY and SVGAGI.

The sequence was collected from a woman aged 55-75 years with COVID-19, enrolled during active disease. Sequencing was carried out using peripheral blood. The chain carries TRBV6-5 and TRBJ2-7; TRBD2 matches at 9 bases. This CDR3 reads CASSYLAGGTYEQYF. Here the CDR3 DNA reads TGTGCCAGCAGTTACCTCGCGGGAGGGACCTACGAGCAGTACTTC.